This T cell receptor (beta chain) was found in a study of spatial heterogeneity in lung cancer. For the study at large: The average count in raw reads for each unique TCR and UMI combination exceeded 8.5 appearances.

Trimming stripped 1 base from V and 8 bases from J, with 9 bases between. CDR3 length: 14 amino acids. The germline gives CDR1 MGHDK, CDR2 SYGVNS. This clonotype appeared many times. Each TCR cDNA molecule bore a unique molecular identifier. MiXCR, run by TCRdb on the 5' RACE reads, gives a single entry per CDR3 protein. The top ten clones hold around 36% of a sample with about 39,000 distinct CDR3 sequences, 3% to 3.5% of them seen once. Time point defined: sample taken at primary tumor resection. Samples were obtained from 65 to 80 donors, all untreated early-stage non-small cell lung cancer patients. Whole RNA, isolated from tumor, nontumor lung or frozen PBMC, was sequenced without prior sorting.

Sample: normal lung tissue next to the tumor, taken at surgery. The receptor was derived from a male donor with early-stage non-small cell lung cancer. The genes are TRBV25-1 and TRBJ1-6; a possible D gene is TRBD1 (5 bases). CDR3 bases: TGTGCCAGCAGTGAATCAGGGTATGATTCACCCCTCCACTTT. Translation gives CASSESGYDSPLHF.